The rows below give T cell receptor beta chains drawn from one sample of a study of blood T cell repertoires in COVID-19. The data were produced by immunoSEQ multiplex PCR, yet TCRdb's version contains in-frame clones alone and is incomplete. The sample lists over 250,000 clones, approximately 88% seen once, with roughly 1.6% in the top ten. The sample comprised peripheral blood. The receptors originated from a human donor with COVID-19, enrolled during active disease. The donor label of this sample is uncertain. CDR3s include the opening cysteine and the closing phenylalanine or tryptophan. A D gene is named only where the DNA matches it firmly. Only some rows state a clone size, as once, few, many or a class for expanded clones.

j_call: TRBJ2-7; d_call: TRBD2; clone_size: -; v_call: TRBV9; cdr3_nt: TGTGCCAGCAGCGTAGGAGGGGCGGGAGAGATGTACGAGCAGTACTTC; cdr3_aa: CASSVGGAGEMYEQYF
j_call: TRBJ2-1; d_call: TRBD1; clone_size: -; v_call: TRBV7-3; cdr3_nt: TGTGCCAGCAGCTTAAGTGGAGCAGGGGGCTCCCCCCAAAATGAGCAGTTCTTC; cdr3_aa: CASSLSGAGGSPQNEQFF
j_call: TRBJ2-6; d_call: TRBD1; clone_size: -; v_call: TRBV24-1; cdr3_nt: TGTGCCACCAGTGACCCAACAGGGGACGCCCTCTCTGGGGCCAACGTCCTGACTTTC; cdr3_aa: CATSDPTGDALSGANVLTF
j_call: TRBJ2-1; d_call: TRBD2; clone_size: once; v_call: TRBV7-8; cdr3_nt: TGTGCCAGCAGCTTAATTACTGTTCGGCGGGAGGGCCATAATGAGCAGTTCTTC; cdr3_aa: CASSLITVRREGHNEQFF
j_call: TRBJ1-4; d_call: TRBD1; clone_size: -; v_call: TRBV27; cdr3_nt: TGTGCCAGCACCTTGATGGGGTGGACAGGGATAGAAAAACTGTTTTTT; cdr3_aa: CASTLMGWTGIEKLFF
j_call: TRBJ2-1; d_call: TRBD1; clone_size: -; v_call: TRBV28; cdr3_nt: TGTGCCAGCAGTTTCAGGCCGGGGACAGGGGGCGAGGTTGAGCAGTTCTTC; cdr3_aa: CASSFRPGTGGEVEQFF
j_call: TRBJ1-5; d_call: -; clone_size: -; v_call: TRBV6-1; cdr3_nt: TGTGCCAGCAGTGAAGAACGGGGGGATCAGCCCCAGCATTTT; cdr3_aa: CASSEERGDQPQHF
j_call: TRBJ1-1; d_call: -; clone_size: -; v_call: TRBV5-1; cdr3_nt: TGCGCCAGCAGCGACCGGGGGAGGCCGAACACTGAAGCTTTCTTT; cdr3_aa: CASSDRGRPNTEAFF
j_call: TRBJ2-6; d_call: TRBD1; clone_size: -; v_call: TRBV27; cdr3_nt: TGTGCCAGCAGCCAACTCCGGGACAGGTTCTCAAAACCAAGCTCTGGGGCCAACGTCCTGACTTTC; cdr3_aa: CASSQLRDRFSKPSSGANVLTF
j_call: TRBJ1-3; d_call: -; clone_size: -; v_call: TRBV6-6; cdr3_nt: TGTGCCAGCAGCCCGCAGGGAGGAGACACCATATATTTT; cdr3_aa: CASSPQGGDTIYF
j_call: TRBJ1-2; d_call: TRBD1; clone_size: -; v_call: TRBV30; cdr3_nt: TGTGCCTGGAGTTTCCCTCGCGGGACAGGGGATGGCTACACCTTC; cdr3_aa: CAWSFPRGTGDGYTF
j_call: TRBJ1-4; d_call: -; clone_size: -; v_call: TRBV19; cdr3_nt: TGTGCCAGTAGCGTCCCGCATGAAAAACTGATTTTT; cdr3_aa: CASSVPHEKLIF
j_call: TRBJ2-4; d_call: TRBD2; clone_size: -; v_call: TRBV3-1/TRBV3-2; cdr3_nt: TGTGCCAGCAGCCAAGATGTAGCTAGCGGGAGCACAGGCGGCATTCAGTACTTC; cdr3_aa: CASSQDVASGSTGGIQYF
j_call: TRBJ1-1; d_call: TRBD1; clone_size: -; v_call: TRBV28; cdr3_nt: TGTGCCAGCAGTTTGACAGGGCAGAACACTGAAGCTTTCTTT; cdr3_aa: CASSLTGQNTEAFF
j_call: TRBJ1-1; d_call: -; clone_size: -; v_call: TRBV18; cdr3_nt: TGTGCCAGCTCACCCGGACAGAGCTTCGCGGCGAACACTGAAGCTTTCTTT; cdr3_aa: CASSPGQSFAANTEAFF
j_call: TRBJ2-5; d_call: TRBD1; clone_size: -; v_call: TRBV5-4; cdr3_nt: TGTGCCAGCAGCTCAAACCCGGGACAGGCCCGAGAGACCCAGTACTTC; cdr3_aa: CASSSNPGQARETQYF
j_call: TRBJ1-1; d_call: TRBD1; clone_size: few; v_call: TRBV18; cdr3_nt: TGTGCCAGCTCACCACCGGGACAGGGAATATTGAACACTGAAGCTTTCTTT; cdr3_aa: CASSPPGQGILNTEAFF
j_call: TRBJ1-6; d_call: TRBD1; clone_size: few; v_call: TRBV5-6; cdr3_nt: TGTGCCAGCAGCTGGGACAGATATAATTCACCCCTCCACTTT; cdr3_aa: CASSWDRYNSPLHF
j_call: TRBJ2-7; d_call: -; clone_size: once; v_call: TRBV5-1; cdr3_nt: TGCGCCAGCAGCTTGGTAGGGTCTGGGAGTGATGGGCAGTACTTC; cdr3_aa: CASSLVGSGSDGQYF
j_call: TRBJ2-7; d_call: TRBD1; clone_size: -; v_call: TRBV29-1; cdr3_nt: TGCAGCGTTGGGGCCGGGACAGGTTACGAGCAGTACTTC; cdr3_aa: CSVGAGTGYEQYF
j_call: TRBJ2-2; d_call: -; clone_size: -; v_call: TRBV12-3/TRBV12-4; cdr3_nt: TGTGCCAGCACTTTCGGCACCGGGGAGCTGTTTTTT; cdr3_aa: CASTFGTGELFF
j_call: TRBJ2-5; d_call: -; clone_size: -; v_call: TRBV11-2; cdr3_nt: TGTGCCAGCAGCTTAGAGGGGGGGCCAGAGACCCAGTACTTC; cdr3_aa: CASSLEGGPETQYF
j_call: TRBJ2-7; d_call: -; clone_size: -; v_call: TRBV19; cdr3_nt: TGTGCCAGTGGGGGGGCTATAGGCTACGAGCAGTACTTC; cdr3_aa: CASGGAIGYEQYF
j_call: TRBJ1-5; d_call: TRBD1; clone_size: few; v_call: TRBV28; cdr3_nt: TGTGCCAGCAGTCCCCGGGACAGGGTTCGTCAGCCCCAGCATTTT; cdr3_aa: CASSPRDRVRQPQHF
j_call: TRBJ2-1; d_call: TRBD2; clone_size: -; v_call: TRBV3-1/TRBV3-2; cdr3_nt: TGTGCCAGCAGCCAAGATATTTCTAGCGGCTCCCTGTACAATGAGCAGTTCTTC; cdr3_aa: CASSQDISSGSLYNEQFF
j_call: TRBJ2-7; d_call: -; clone_size: once; v_call: TRBV19; cdr3_nt: TGTGCCAGTAGTGGGCGGGGACAGATCTCCTACGAGCAGTACTTC; cdr3_aa: CASSGRGQISYEQYF
j_call: TRBJ2-3; d_call: -; clone_size: -; v_call: TRBV9; cdr3_nt: TGTGCCAGCAGCCTGGACTCTTATACGCAGTATTTT; cdr3_aa: CASSLDSYTQYF
j_call: TRBJ2-4; d_call: -; clone_size: -; v_call: TRBV5-1; cdr3_nt: TGCGCCAGCAGCCCCTGGCCGAGAGGGGCCAAAAACATTCAGTACTTC; cdr3_aa: CASSPWPRGAKNIQYF
j_call: TRBJ1-5; d_call: -; clone_size: -; v_call: TRBV19; cdr3_nt: TGTGCCAGTAGCATCAGGGTCGAACAGCCCCAGCATTTT; cdr3_aa: CASSIRVEQPQHF
j_call: TRBJ1-4; d_call: -; clone_size: -; v_call: TRBV5-4; cdr3_nt: TGTGCCAGCAGCTTGGGTGGAGGTGCTAATGAAAAACTGTTTTTT; cdr3_aa: CASSLGGGANEKLFF
j_call: TRBJ1-1; d_call: TRBD1; clone_size: -; v_call: TRBV4-2; cdr3_nt: TGTGCCAGCAGCCAAGATACAGGACAGGGTAGCCCTGAAGCTTTCTTT; cdr3_aa: CASSQDTGQGSPEAFF
j_call: TRBJ1-2; d_call: -; clone_size: -; v_call: TRBV18; cdr3_nt: TGTGCCAGCTCACCGGGGCAGGATAACTATGGCTACACCTTC; cdr3_aa: CASSPGQDNYGYTF
j_call: TRBJ2-3; d_call: TRBD2; clone_size: -; v_call: TRBV3-1/TRBV3-2; cdr3_nt: TGTGCCAGCAGCCAGAGACTAGCGGGAGGGCCCGGGACAGATACGCAGTATTTT; cdr3_aa: CASSQRLAGGPGTDTQYF
j_call: TRBJ1-2; d_call: -; clone_size: -; v_call: TRBV4-3; cdr3_nt: TGCGCCAGCAGCCAAGATCCCTCTTATGGCTACACCTTC; cdr3_aa: CASSQDPSYGYTF
j_call: TRBJ2-7; d_call: -; clone_size: -; v_call: TRBV6-5; cdr3_nt: TGTGCCAGCAACCCGGCAGGCGGGGTTGTTTACGAGCAGTACTTC; cdr3_aa: CASNPAGGVVYEQYF
j_call: TRBJ1-1; d_call: -; clone_size: -; v_call: TRBV28; cdr3_nt: TGTGCCAGCAGAGAGGACAGCAGTAACACTGAAGCTTTCTTT; cdr3_aa: CASREDSSNTEAFF
j_call: TRBJ1-1; d_call: TRBD1; clone_size: -; v_call: TRBV3-1/TRBV3-2; cdr3_nt: TGTGCCAGCAGCCAGGCGGACAGGGCCGGTGAAGCTTTCTTT; cdr3_aa: CASSQADRAGEAFF
j_call: TRBJ2-3; d_call: -; clone_size: -; v_call: TRBV7-9; cdr3_nt: TGTGCCAGCAGCTTAGCGGAGACTACCCAAGGGGATACGCAGTATTTT; cdr3_aa: CASSLAETTQGDTQYF
j_call: TRBJ2-4; d_call: -; clone_size: -; v_call: TRBV28; cdr3_nt: TGTGCCAGCGAGGACAGTTCCAAAAACATTCAGTACTTC; cdr3_aa: CASEDSSKNIQYF
j_call: TRBJ1-5; d_call: TRBD1; clone_size: -; v_call: TRBV9; cdr3_nt: TGTGCCAGCAGCGGGGACAGCTTCAGCAATCAGCCCCAGCATTTT; cdr3_aa: CASSGDSFSNQPQHF
j_call: TRBJ2-1; d_call: TRBD1; clone_size: -; v_call: TRBV7-9; cdr3_nt: TGTGCCAGCAGCTTTGGTTCGGGACAGGGGCCTCATGAGCAGTTCTTC; cdr3_aa: CASSFGSGQGPHEQFF
j_call: TRBJ2-2; d_call: -; clone_size: -; v_call: TRBV3-1/TRBV3-2; cdr3_nt: TGTGCCAGCAGCCAAGCGGGAGTGGGCACCGGGGAGCTGTTTTTT; cdr3_aa: CASSQAGVGTGELFF
j_call: TRBJ2-2; d_call: -; clone_size: -; v_call: TRBV2; cdr3_nt: TGTGCCAGTAGGGGGGGTGGAACCGGGGAGCTGTTTTTT; cdr3_aa: CASRGGGTGELFF
j_call: TRBJ2-7; d_call: TRBD1; clone_size: -; v_call: TRBV28; cdr3_nt: TGTGCCAGCAGACCCCCCGGGACAGGACTATTCTACGAGCAGTACTTC; cdr3_aa: CASRPPGTGLFYEQYF
j_call: TRBJ2-1; d_call: TRBD2; clone_size: -; v_call: TRBV9; cdr3_nt: TGTGCCAGCAGCGTACAATCTCTAGCGGGAGTCCCCAATGAGCAGTTCTTC; cdr3_aa: CASSVQSLAGVPNEQFF